A selection of T cell receptor beta chains follows, all from one sample in a study of blood T cell repertoires in COVID-19. The assay was immunoSEQ multiplex PCR, and TCRdb's table has in-frame clones only and misses some. Here the sample spans 400,000 or so clones, around 91% being singletons. Sequenced input: PBMCs or T cells enriched from blood (not recorded which). These receptors originate from a man aged 25 to 45 who had recovered from COVID-19. Both conserved end residues are part of each CDR3. The order of the fields is CDR3 protein, CDR3 DNA, J gene, clone size, D gene, V gene. A D gene is named only where the DNA matches it firmly. Only some rows state a clone size, as once, few, many or a class for expanded clones.

CDR3 protein: CASIGQGGGYTF
CDR3 DNA: TGCGCCAGCATTGGACAGGGCGGTGGCTACACCTTC
J gene: TRBJ1-2
clone size: .
D gene: TRBD1
V gene: TRBV5-1

CDR3 protein: CASSPWAGDKNIQYF
CDR3 DNA: TGTGCCAGCAGCCCGTGGGCGGGAGACAAAAACATTCAGTACTTC
J gene: TRBJ2-4
clone size: .
D gene: TRBD2
V gene: TRBV7-9

CDR3 protein: CATSGSGNTIYF
CDR3 DNA: TGTGCCACAAGCGGATCTGGAAACACCATATATTTT
J gene: TRBJ1-3
clone size: .
D gene: .
V gene: TRBV3-1/TRBV3-2

CDR3 protein: CASSLSWGGGGTDTQYF
CDR3 DNA: TGTGCCAGCAGCTTATCTTGGGGAGGGGGAGGGACAGATACGCAGTATTTT
J gene: TRBJ2-3
clone size: once
D gene: .
V gene: TRBV7-2

CDR3 protein: CASVTISGGSIGELFF
CDR3 DNA: TGTGCCAGCGTAACGATCTCAGGGGGCTCTATCGGGGAGCTGTTTTTT
J gene: TRBJ2-2
clone size: .
D gene: TRBD1
V gene: TRBV7-9

CDR3 protein: CSVVDSISREAFF
CDR3 DNA: TGCAGCGTCGTAGACAGCATTAGCCGTGAAGCTTTCTTT
J gene: TRBJ1-1
clone size: .
D gene: .
V gene: TRBV29-1

CDR3 protein: CASSPPAREVHGYTF
CDR3 DNA: TGCGCCAGCAGCCCGCCGGCCAGGGAGGTGCATGGCTACACCTTC
J gene: TRBJ1-2
clone size: .
D gene: .
V gene: TRBV4-1

CDR3 protein: CASSSLAGGTYEQYF
CDR3 DNA: TGCGCCAGCAGCTCTCTAGCGGGAGGGACCTACGAGCAGTACTTC
J gene: TRBJ2-7
clone size: .
D gene: TRBD2
V gene: TRBV5-1

CDR3 protein: CASSLTGGGHTEAFF
CDR3 DNA: TGTGCCAGCAGCTTAACGGGTGGAGGGCACACTGAAGCTTTCTTT
J gene: TRBJ1-1
clone size: .
D gene: .
V gene: TRBV7-9

CDR3 protein: CASSQTGTSGRLNEQFF
CDR3 DNA: TGTGCCAGCAGCCAAACCGGGACTAGCGGGAGGTTAAATGAGCAGTTCTTC
J gene: TRBJ2-1
clone size: .
D gene: TRBD2
V gene: TRBV3-1/TRBV3-2

CDR3 protein: CASGLTGIHQETQYF
CDR3 DNA: TGCGCCAGCGGACTCACAGGGATTCACCAAGAGACCCAGTACTTC
J gene: TRBJ2-5
clone size: .
D gene: .
V gene: TRBV23-1

CDR3 protein: CASSQGKEGLAGEDTQYF
CDR3 DNA: TGTGCCAGCAGCCAAGGAAAGGAGGGACTAGCGGGAGAGGATACGCAGTATTTT
J gene: TRBJ2-3
clone size: .
D gene: TRBD2
V gene: TRBV4-2

CDR3 protein: CASSPVPGLAGVSNEQFF
CDR3 DNA: TGTGCCAGCAGCCCTGTCCCGGGACTAGCGGGAGTCAGCAATGAGCAGTTCTTC
J gene: TRBJ2-1
clone size: .
D gene: TRBD2
V gene: TRBV11-3

CDR3 protein: CASSEAPPRKFF
CDR3 DNA: TGTGCCAGCAGTGAGGCTCCTCCTCGAAAGTTCTTC
J gene: TRBJ2-1
clone size: .
D gene: .
V gene: TRBV2

CDR3 protein: CASSAGTGPNQPQHF
CDR3 DNA: TGCGCCAGCAGCGCTGGGACTGGGCCGAATCAGCCCCAGCATTTT
J gene: TRBJ1-5
clone size: .
D gene: .
V gene: TRBV10-1

CDR3 protein: CASSLSPGTSEPGNEQFF
CDR3 DNA: TGTGCCAGCAGTTTATCCCCCGGGACTAGCGAGCCTGGTAATGAGCAGTTCTTC
J gene: TRBJ2-1
clone size: .
D gene: TRBD2
V gene: TRBV27

CDR3 protein: CASSPGGLGARNTIYF
CDR3 DNA: TGTGCCAGCAGCCCCGGGGGGTTAGGGGCTAGAAACACCATATATTTT
J gene: TRBJ1-3
clone size: .
D gene: .
V gene: TRBV7-2

CDR3 protein: CASSPLGNTEAFF
CDR3 DNA: TGTGCCAGCAGTCCTCTAGGGAACACTGAAGCTTTCTTT
J gene: TRBJ1-1
clone size: .
D gene: .
V gene: TRBV12-3/TRBV12-4

CDR3 protein: CASSPATDYEQYF
CDR3 DNA: TGTGCCAGCAGCCCGGCGACTGACTACGAGCAGTACTTC
J gene: TRBJ2-7
clone size: .
D gene: .
V gene: TRBV6-2/TRBV6-3

CDR3 protein: CASSPRTGFTGELFF
CDR3 DNA: TGTGCCAGCAGCCCACGGACAGGGTTCACCGGGGAGCTGTTTTTT
J gene: TRBJ2-2
clone size: .
D gene: TRBD1
V gene: TRBV7-3

CDR3 protein: CASSLTETLNTEAFF
CDR3 DNA: TGCGCCAGCAGCCTGACTGAGACTTTGAACACTGAAGCTTTCTTT
J gene: TRBJ1-1
clone size: .
D gene: .
V gene: TRBV4-1

CDR3 protein: CASRLDRENEQFF
CDR3 DNA: TGTGCCAGCAGATTGGACAGGGAAAATGAGCAGTTCTTC
J gene: TRBJ2-1
clone size: .
D gene: TRBD1
V gene: TRBV13

CDR3 protein: CASRPNSAHHGEQFF
CDR3 DNA: TGTGCCAGCAGACCAAATAGCGCCCACCACGGTGAGCAGTTCTTC
J gene: TRBJ2-1
clone size: .
D gene: .
V gene: TRBV7-9

CDR3 protein: CASSPEVGTQYF
CDR3 DNA: TGTGCCAGCTCACCAGAGGTCGGCACGCAGTATTTT
J gene: TRBJ2-3
clone size: .
D gene: .
V gene: TRBV18

CDR3 protein: CASSQGRERVGEQFF
CDR3 DNA: TGTGCCAGCAGCCAAGGACGGGAGAGGGTAGGTGAGCAGTTCTTC
J gene: TRBJ2-1
clone size: .
D gene: .
V gene: TRBV4-2

CDR3 protein: CASSMAQTGRKEKLFF
CDR3 DNA: TGTGCCAGTAGTATGGCTCAGACAGGGAGGAAGGAAAAACTGTTTTTT
J gene: TRBJ1-4
clone size: .
D gene: TRBD1
V gene: TRBV19

CDR3 protein: CANSKGISTYNEQFF
CDR3 DNA: TGTGCCAACAGTAAGGGGATTAGCACCTACAATGAGCAGTTCTTC
J gene: TRBJ2-1
clone size: .
D gene: .
V gene: TRBV7-9

CDR3 protein: CASSPRRDLSYNEQFF
CDR3 DNA: TGTGCCAGCAGCCCCCGGAGGGACCTCTCCTACAATGAGCAGTTCTTC
J gene: TRBJ2-1
clone size: .
D gene: .
V gene: TRBV11-2

CDR3 protein: CASSRGGTGSEKLFF
CDR3 DNA: TGTGCCAGCAGTCGAGGCGGGACAGGGAGTGAAAAACTGTTTTTT
J gene: TRBJ1-4
clone size: .
D gene: TRBD1
V gene: TRBV28

CDR3 protein: CASSQGGTSYEQYF
CDR3 DNA: TGTGCCAGCAGCCAGGGGGGGACTAGCTACGAGCAGTACTTC
J gene: TRBJ2-7
clone size: .
D gene: .
V gene: TRBV5-6

CDR3 protein: CASSEGGTFSEQYF
CDR3 DNA: TGTGCCAGCAGCGAGGGGGGGACCTTCTCCGAGCAGTACTTC
J gene: TRBJ2-7
clone size: .
D gene: .
V gene: TRBV9

CDR3 protein: CAWGGQGVQPQHF
CDR3 DNA: TGTGCCTGGGGGGGACAGGGTGTACAGCCCCAGCATTTT
J gene: TRBJ1-5
clone size: .
D gene: TRBD1
V gene: TRBV30

CDR3 protein: CASSPRGTGELFF
CDR3 DNA: TGTGCCAGTAGCCCTCGCGGCACCGGGGAGCTGTTTTTT
J gene: TRBJ2-2
clone size: .
D gene: .
V gene: TRBV19

CDR3 protein: CASSWGTDIQYF
CDR3 DNA: TGTGCCAGCAGTTGGGGGACTGACATTCAGTACTTC
J gene: TRBJ2-4
clone size: .
D gene: .
V gene: TRBV5-6

CDR3 protein: CASSQHLGDTGELFF
CDR3 DNA: TGCGCCAGCAGCCAACATTTAGGGGACACCGGGGAGCTGTTTTTT
J gene: TRBJ2-2
clone size: once
D gene: .
V gene: TRBV4-1

CDR3 protein: CSLLDRAYGYTF
CDR3 DNA: TGCAGCCTCCTAGACAGAGCCTATGGCTACACCTTC
J gene: TRBJ1-2
clone size: .
D gene: .
V gene: TRBV29-1

CDR3 protein: CASSLGQGGFEAKNIQYF
CDR3 DNA: TGTGCCAGCAGTTTAGGCCAGGGGGGTTTCGAAGCCAAAAACATTCAGTACTTC
J gene: TRBJ2-4
clone size: .
D gene: .
V gene: TRBV27

CDR3 protein: CASSPGQSYYTF
CDR3 DNA: TGTGCCAGCAGCCCCGGACAGAGTTACTACACCTTC
J gene: TRBJ1-2
clone size: .
D gene: .
V gene: TRBV7-2

CDR3 protein: CATAPSSGYNSPLHF
CDR3 DNA: TGTGCCACCGCCCCGAGTTCGGGATATAATTCACCCCTCCACTTT
J gene: TRBJ1-6
clone size: .
D gene: .
V gene: TRBV27

CDR3 protein: CASITGEYGYTF
CDR3 DNA: TGTGCCAGCATAACAGGGGAATATGGCTACACCTTC
J gene: TRBJ1-2
clone size: .
D gene: TRBD1
V gene: TRBV28

CDR3 protein: CASRGLADNEQFF
CDR3 DNA: TGTGCCAGCAGGGGACTAGCAGACAATGAGCAGTTCTTC
J gene: TRBJ2-1
clone size: .
D gene: TRBD2
V gene: TRBV3-1/TRBV3-2